The rows below give T cell receptor beta chains drawn from one sample of a study of blood T cell repertoires in COVID-19. TCRdb's copy holds only in-frame clones and misses some; the assay was immunoSEQ multiplex PCR. The sample consists of 90,000 to 100,000 clones, 81% of them appearing once. The source material was peripheral blood. These receptor sequences come from a man aged 55 to 70 with acute or convalescent COVID-19. CDR3s leave out the opening cysteine and the closing phenylalanine or tryptophan.

v_call	j_call	cdr3_aa
TRBV5-1	TRBJ1-1	ASSADGGSTEAF
TRBV4-3	TRBJ1-6	ASSQHHQTGSSYNSPLH
TRBV10-1	TRBJ2-7	ASSGHLAYEQY
TRBV20-1	TRBJ1-1	SASIPGTANTEAF
TRBV6-2/TRBV6-3	TRBJ2-7	ASSYLAGSYEQY
TRBV18	TRBJ2-2	ASSTGQGATGELF
TRBV5-6	TRBJ2-3	ASSLTGVADTQY
TRBV12-3/TRBV12-4	TRBJ2-7	ASSLRGYEQY
TRBV28	TRBJ2-7	ASSGSTTREQY
TRBV18	TRBJ2-2	ASSPSPGVTGELF
TRBV5-1	TRBJ1-3	ASSLLPDLNGNTIY
TRBV4-1	TRBJ2-1	ASSQVGRGSYNEQF
TRBV19	TRBJ1-2	ASSIGSRAGGYT
TRBV12-3/TRBV12-4	TRBJ1-2	ASSLSGGIGYT
TRBV6-5	TRBJ1-5	ASSYLGGGNQPQH
TRBV19	TRBJ2-1	ASSWTPSNEQF
TRBV11-3	TRBJ1-4	ASSSREDNEKLF